The 30 T cell receptor beta chains reported below all come from one sample, sequenced in a study of CD8 T cells in Susac syndrome. RNA amounts of about 0.45 to 1 ug underwent reverse transcription with random hexamers. TCRdb independently ran MiXCR on the immunoSEQ multiplex PCR reads; one entry per CDR3 protein. This table holds about 140,000 distinct CDR3 sequences, nearly 95% found once. The sequencing input was CD8+ T cells from PBMCs. These receptors all come from a human donor in good health.

The chain is built from TRBV2 and TRBJ1-4; D perhaps matches TRBD1 (6 bases). Germline CDR1 and CDR2: SNHLY and FYNNEI. Trimming cost V 8 bases and J 7 bases, with 20 bases left between them. The CDR3 is 15 residues long. In DNA form, the CDR3 reads TGTGCCAGCTGGGGGCCGTGGGGATGGAGTGAAAAACTGTTTTTT. It yields the protein CASWGPWGWSEKLFF.

The V gene is TRBV20-1, the J gene TRBJ2-7; perhaps TRBD2 as D (6 bases). The CDR3 has 15 residues. Trimming took off 5 bases at V and 0 bases at J, with 17 bases between the two ends. Germline CDR1 reads DFQATT; CDR2 reads SNEGSKA (reference sequence). The CDR3 sequence is CSAHQGTGPSYEQYF. Here the CDR3 DNA reads TGCAGTGCTCACCAAGGGACTGGCCCCTCCTACGAGCAGTACTTC.

The V call is TRBV20-1, the J call TRBJ1-2; 9 bases line up with TRBD1. Germline CDR1 DFQATT, CDR2 SNEGSKA (reference sequence). There are 13 residues in the CDR3. V shed 5 bases, J shed 6 bases, and the junction held 7 bases outside the gene matches. CDR3 residues: CSAWETGGNGYTF. CDR3 nucleotides: TGCAGTGCTTGGGAGACAGGGGGGAATGGCTACACCTTC.

The genes are TRBV19 and TRBJ2-1, with TRBD2 matching over 8 bases. The CDR3 runs 14 residues. V shed 11 bases, J shed 3 bases, and the junction held 9 bases outside the gene matches. From germline, CDR1 is LNHDA and CDR2 SQIVND (reference sequence). The CDR3 loop is CASKGSGVYNEQFF. CDR3 coding DNA: TGTGCCTCTAAAGGTAGCGGGGTCTACAATGAGCAGTTCTTC.

V is TRBV27 and J is TRBJ2-7; D possibly corresponds to TRBD2 (5 bases). CDR1 and CDR2 from the germline V gene are MNHEY and SMNVEV (reference sequence). V was trimmed by 5 bases and J by 2 bases, leaving 13 bases between them. The CDR3 sequence is 14 residues long. The CDR3 protein is CASSRSGLAYEQYF. CDR3 coding DNA: TGTGCCAGCAGTAGGAGTGGACTTGCCTACGAGCAGTACTTC.

This rearrangement joins TRBV5-6 to TRBJ1-1; the D is unclear. This CDR3 has 11 residues. The germline gives CDR1 SGHDT, CDR2 YYEEEE. Trimming took off 4 bases at V and 6 bases at J, with 7 bases between the two ends. The CDR3 sequence: CASSDGPEAFF. CDR3 nucleotide sequence: TGTGCCAGCAGCGACGGGCCTGAAGCTTTCTTT.

The chain is built from TRBV24-1 and TRBJ2-5; D possibly corresponds to TRBD2 (5 bases). V was cut by 1 base and J by 0 bases, with 8 bases left in between. The CDR3 extends over 15 amino acids. CDR1 KGHDR and CDR2 SFDVKD come from the germline V gene. CDR3 coding DNA: TGTGCCACCAGTGATTTTAATAGCGACCAAGAGACCCAGTACTTC. This sequence encodes CATSDFNSDQETQYF.

The count of this clonotype is one. CDR3 bases: TGTGCCAGCAGTGTGACAGCAAACACTGAAGCTTTCTTT. This encodes CASSVTANTEAFF. V and J are TRBV27 and TRBJ1-1, with D possibly matching TRBD1 (5 bases). Trimming took off 5 bases at V and 2 bases at J, with 9 bases between the two ends. Germline V lookup: CDR1 MNHEY, CDR2 SMNVEV (reference sequence). This CDR3 is built from 13 residues.

The V call is TRBV14, the J call TRBJ2-3; D ambiguous. Germline assignment: CDR1 SGHDN and CDR2 FVKESK. The CDR3 length is 14 residues. Between the trimmed V and J ends, which lost 2 bases and 6 bases, there was a span of 12 bases. The CDR3 region has the DNA TGTGCCAGCAGCCAAATAATAGGGCCCGATACGCAGTATTTT. Translation gives CASSQIIGPDTQYF.

The rearrangement joins TRBV7-3 to TRBJ2-7; TRBD1 matches 7 bases. The CDR3 runs 14 residues. CDR1 SGHTA and CDR2 FQGTGA come from the germline V gene. The V and J ends lost 6 bases and 3 bases, in that order; junction bases with no gene match: 8. In DNA, the CDR3 is TGTGCCAGCAGTTCGACCACAGGGGTCTACGAGCAGTACTTC. Its translation: CASSSTTGVYEQYF.

J is TRBJ2-3 and V is TRBV29-1; 9 bases agree with TRBD1. The CDR3 consists of 14 residues. Germline assignment: CDR1 SQVTM and CDR2 ANQGSEA. V lost 7 bases, J lost 2 bases, and 7 bases stayed unmatched. The CDR3 spells CSEGTGFTTDTQYF. In nucleotides, the CDR3 is TGCAGCGAAGGGACAGGGTTCACCACAGATACGCAGTATTTT.

This rearrangement joins TRBV15 to TRBJ2-1; D remains unclear. Germline V gene data show CDR1 as LNHNV and CDR2 as YYDKDF (reference sequence). The CDR3 has 12 residues. V dropped 0 bases and J dropped 7 bases, with 4 bases sitting between them. The CDR3 DNA sequence: TGTGCCACCAGCAGAGATCGGAATGAGCAGTTCTTC. It specifies CATSRDRNEQFF.

The chain carries TRBV27 and TRBJ2-3; TRBD2 agrees at 7 bases. Germline trimming cut 4 bases from V and 7 bases from J; bases unmatched to any gene: 5. The CDR3 has 13 amino acids. Germline lookup yields CDR1 MNHEY and CDR2 SMNVEV (reference sequence). The CDR3 protein is CASSSPGGYTQYF. CDR3 nucleotide sequence: TGTGCCAGCAGTTCACCGGGAGGCTATACGCAGTATTTT.

For the CDR3, the DNA is TGCAGTGCTAGTGGACGGGACTCTGGGGCCAACGTCCTGACTTTC. It specifies CSASGRDSGANVLTF. The chain links TRBV20-1 to TRBJ2-6; D possibly corresponds to TRBD2 (5 bases). The CDR3 loop spans 15 amino acids. Per germline, CDR1 DFQATT and CDR2 SNEGSKA (reference sequence). V shed 3 bases and J shed 0 bases, with 9 bases lying between them.

V and J are TRBV29-1 and TRBJ2-2; D is uncertain. The V end lost 4 bases, the J end lost 0 bases, and 9 bases lay between the germline ends. Looked up from germline, CDR1 is SQVTM and CDR2 is ANQGSEA. The CDR3 covers 14 residues. The CDR3 reads CSVGSPANTGELFF. The CDR3 DNA reads TGCAGCGTTGGGAGTCCCGCGAACACCGGGGAGCTGTTTTTT.

This clonotype has a single count. The chain couples TRBV7-3 to TRBJ2-7; 7 bases map to TRBD2. V shed 5 bases and J 3 bases; nucleotides not matched to a gene: 10. Germline V gene lookup returns CDR1 SGHTA and CDR2 FQGTGA. The CDR3 sequence is 15 residues long. CDR3 DNA sequence: TGTGCCAGCAGCCCCGGGGCGGGAGCTTACTACGAGCAGTACTTC. Its protein product is CASSPGAGAYYEQYF.

The CDR3 DNA sequence: TGTGCCACCAGCAGTAGCGGGACCTCAGATACGCAGTATTTT. Protein sequence: CATSSSGTSDTQYF. The V call is TRBV15, the J call TRBJ2-3, with 8 bases identical to TRBD2. J gave up 4 bases and V 3 bases, and 3 bases lay outside the gene matches. Germline V gene sequence: CDR1 LNHNV, CDR2 YYDKDF (reference sequence). This CDR3 comprises 14 residues. Full variable domain (rest looked up from reference TRBV15 and TRBJ2-3): DAMVIQNPRYQVTQFGKPVTLSCSQTLNHNVMYWYQQKSSQAPKLLFHYYDKDFNNEADTPDNFQSRRPNTSFCFLDIRSPGLGDTAMYLCATSSSGTSDTQYFGPGTRLTVL.

This clonotype was detected once. CDR3 coding DNA: TGCAGCGTTGGAGCAGGGTGGGACACTGAAGCTTTCTTT. Encoded protein: CSVGAGWDTEAFF. The chain combines TRBV29-1 with TRBJ1-1, with a tentative D call TRBD1 (5 bases). V lost 4 bases and J 3 bases, leaving 12 bases between the germline ends. The CDR3 has 13 amino acids. In germline, CDR1 is SQVTM, CDR2 ANQGSEA. The variable domain in full, completed from reference TRBV29-1 and TRBJ1-1, reads SAVISQKPSRDICQRGTSLTIQCQVDSQVTMMFWYRQQPGQSLTLIATANQGSEATYESGFVIDKFPISRPNLTFSTLTVSNMSPEDSSIYLCSVGAGWDTEAFFGQGTRLTVV.

The V call is TRBV27, the J call TRBJ2-7; maybe TRBD1 (6 bases). Germline V gene data show CDR1 as MNHEY and CDR2 as SMNVEV (reference sequence). There are 15 residues in the CDR3. The ends were cut back, 2 bases at V and 5 bases at J, with 16 bases in the middle. The CDR3 nucleotides are TGTGCCAGCAGTTTAGACCTGGGACAAGTCGACGAGCAGTACTTC. This codes for CASSLDLGQVDEQYF.

This chain uses TRBV27 with TRBJ2-7; D gene unclear. V gave up 4 bases and J gave up 6 bases, with 4 bases separating them. Per the germline V gene, CDR1 is MNHEY and CDR2 is SMNVEV (reference sequence). The CDR3 covers 10 residues. The CDR3 spells CASSWPEQYF. The DNA of the CDR3 is TGTGCCAGCAGTTGGCCCGAGCAGTACTTC.

This rearrangement joins TRBV4-3 to TRBJ2-7, with unresolved D. The CDR3 consists of 15 residues. Germline lookup yields CDR1 LGHNA and CDR2 YSLEER. The germline V and J ends were trimmed by 4 bases and 0 bases, with 13 bases remaining between them. CDR3 coding DNA: TGCGCCAGCAGCCCAGATGCGGAATACTCCTACGAGCAGTACTTC. It encodes CASSPDAEYSYEQYF.

A word on this clonotype: Mismatch with germline at one junction end may stem from a read error. The chain is built from TRBV7-8 and TRBJ2-3; TRBD2 agrees at 9 bases. The CDR3 consists of 16 residues. Germline V gives CDR1 SGHVS, CDR2 FQNEAQ. CDR3 sequence: CASKWGSSGSIDTQYF. DNA of the CDR3: TGTGCCAGCAAATGGGGAAGTAGCGGGAGCATAGATACGCAGTATTTT.

The chain employs TRBV27 and TRBJ2-1, with D possibly being TRBD1 (5 bases). Germline V gene data show CDR1 as MNHEY and CDR2 as SMNVEV (reference sequence). The CDR3 consists of 11 residues. Deletions cut 10 bases from V and 3 bases from J, with 7 bases between. This chain's CDR3 is CATTVYNEQFF. The CDR3 DNA sequence: TGTGCCACGACAGTCTACAATGAGCAGTTCTTC.

The J gene is TRBJ2-7, the V gene TRBV29-1; 8 bases fit TRBD1. V trimming: 7 bases; J trimming: 5 bases; junction bases outside the gene matches: 10. The CDR3 has 13 amino acids. The germline V gene has CDR1 SQVTM and CDR2 ANQGSEA. CDR3 protein: CSGSGQGQNEQYF. CDR3 bases: TGCAGCGGATCCGGACAGGGCCAGAACGAGCAGTACTTC.

The chain has TRBV13 and TRBJ2-5, with D possibly being TRBD1 (5 bases). The CDR3 sequence is 12 residues long. From germline, CDR1 is PRHDT and CDR2 FYEKMQ (reference sequence). V lost 7 bases and J lost 3, with 9 bases in between. This CDR3 reads CASNRWEETQYF. The CDR3 DNA is TGTGCCAGCAACAGGTGGGAAGAGACCCAGTACTTC.

This clonotype occurred once. The chain couples TRBV7-9 to TRBJ2-1; D not certain. This CDR3 region has 14 residues. The ends were cut back, 1 base at V and 6 bases at J, with 10 bases in the middle. CDR1 and CDR2 from the germline V gene are SEHNR and FQNEAQ (reference sequence). CDR3 sequence reads: CASSLVSYINEQFF. In DNA, the CDR3 is TGTGCCAGCAGCTTAGTCTCTTATATCAATGAGCAGTTCTTC.

The V and J genes are TRBV7-8 and TRBJ2-3, with D perhaps TRBD2 (5 bases). Trimming removed 3 bases at V and 4 bases at J, with 17 bases between. The CDR3 runs 16 residues. The V gene's germline CDR1 is SGHVS and CDR2 FQNEAQ. The DNA of the CDR3 is TGTGCCAGCAGCTTTGGGAGCGGAGAGGTCCCAGATACGCAGTATTTT. This translates into CASSFGSGEVPDTQYF.

The chain carries TRBV20-1 and TRBJ1-1; TRBD1 aligns across 7 bases. Losses at the gene ends were 4 bases for V and 1 base for J; bases not matched to a gene: 9. This CDR3 has 15 residues. Germline loops: CDR1 DFQATT, CDR2 SNEGSKA (reference sequence). CDR3 region: CSAKGRYRGNTEAFF. The CDR3 coding sequence is TGCAGTGCTAAAGGAAGGTACAGGGGGAACACTGAAGCTTTCTTT.

V usage is TRBV27 and J usage is TRBJ2-7; TRBD1 aligns across 10 bases. The CDR3 consists of 14 residues. The ends lost 7 bases at V and 1 base at J; junction bases unmatched: 4. The V gene's germline CDR1 is MNHEY and CDR2 SMNVEV (reference sequence). CDR3 region: CASKPGQGSYEQYF. The CDR3 nucleotides read TGTGCCAGCAAGCCGGGACAGGGGTCCTACGAGCAGTACTTC.

The chain couples TRBV12-3 or TRBV12-4 to TRBJ2-2, with a possible D match to TRBD1 (5 bases). The ends were cut back, 8 bases at V and 1 base at J, with 8 bases in the middle. The CDR3 is 13 residues long. CDR3 sequence reads: CASEGVNTGELFF. The CDR3 DNA reads as TGTGCCAGCGAAGGGGTGAACACCGGGGAGCTGTTTTTT.